The 24 T cell receptor beta chains presented below share a single source sample, sequenced in a study of T cells after yellow fever vaccination. TCRdb called the 5' RACE reads again in MiXCR, with one record for every CDR3 protein. The sample has 620,000 or so distinct CDR3 sequences; around 17% are singletons. The sequenced sample was PBMCs, obtained around 5 days after the first yellow fever vaccination. The receptors originated from a man between 18 and 35 years old who received the YFV17D yellow fever vaccine.

The genes are TRBV20-1 and TRBJ2-3; D remains unclear. CDR3 length equals 13 residues. Germline values: CDR1 DFQATT, CDR2 SNEGSKA (reference sequence). Trimming took off 6 bases at V and 5 bases at J, with 15 bases between the two ends. CDR3 DNA sequence: TGCAGTGCCCAGAACACCTTGAGAGATACGCAGTATTTT. Translation: CSAQNTLRDTQYF.

V and J are TRBV7-2 and TRBJ2-1; 12 bases match TRBD2. Germline lookup yields CDR1 SGHTA and CDR2 FQGNSA. The CDR3 totals 17 residues. With V trimmed by 5 bases and J by 2 bases, 7 bases remained unmatched. The CDR3 region is CASSISSGGATYNEQFF. In DNA form, the CDR3 reads TGTGCCAGCAGCATCTCTAGCGGGGGGGCCACCTACAATGAGCAGTTCTTC.

The chain recombines TRBV15 with TRBJ2-5, with 14 bases lining up with TRBD2. Losses at the gene ends were 1 base for V and 4 bases for J; bases not matched to a gene: 5. CDR1 and CDR2 (germline): LNHNV, YYDKDF (reference sequence). The CDR3 extends over 17 amino acids. CDR3 bases: TGTGCCACCAGCAGAGGACTAGCGGGGGGGCCGAGAGAGACCCAGTACTTC. Protein sequence: CATSRGLAGGPRETQYF.

This rearrangement joins TRBV6-1 to TRBJ1-5; D ambiguous. Between the trimmed V and J ends, which lost 5 bases and 0 bases, there was a span of 8 bases. Germline V gene data show CDR1 as MNHNS and CDR2 as SASEGT. The CDR3 covers 14 residues. The DNA for the CDR3 is TGTGCCAGCAGTCCCAGAAATAGCAATCAGCCCCAGCATTTT. Its protein product is CASSPRNSNQPQHF.

This clonotype was detected only a few times. V usage is TRBV7-9 and J usage is TRBJ2-1; tentatively, D is TRBD1 or TRBD2 (6 bases each). From germline, CDR1 is SEHNR and CDR2 FQNEAQ (reference sequence). The CDR3 contains 13 residues. V lost 4 bases, J lost 5 bases, and 9 bases lay in between. As DNA, the CDR3 is TGTGCCAGCAGCTGGAGGGGGGACAATGAGCAGTTCTTC. Amino acid sequence: CASSWRGDNEQFF.

The chain uses TRBV18 and TRBJ2-1; 9 bases agree with TRBD2. V was clipped by 2 bases and J by 9 bases; unmatched bases: 11. CDR1 and CDR2 (germline): KGHSH, LQKENI. CDR3 length: 16 amino acids. CDR3 amino acids: CASSPLAGVLLSEQFF. Written as DNA, the CDR3 is TGTGCCAGCTCACCATTAGCGGGGGTGCTGTTAAGTGAGCAGTTCTTC.

This clonotype was recorded a few times. The chain has TRBV7-3 and TRBJ2-3, with D possibly matching TRBD2 (5 bases). Trimming stripped 5 bases from V and 5 bases from J, with 11 bases between. This CDR3 spans 13 amino acids. In germline, CDR1 is SGHTA, CDR2 FQGTGA. The CDR3 DNA follows: TGTGCCAGCAGCCCGAGTCGGGGAGATACGCAGTATTTT. The encoded protein is CASSPSRGDTQYF.

The J gene is TRBJ2-3, the V gene TRBV7-6, with 12 bases aligning to TRBD2. The CDR3 extends over 15 amino acids. V was clipped by 6 bases and J by 6 bases; unmatched bases: 7. Germline V lookup: CDR1 SGHVS, CDR2 FNYEAQ. The CDR3 sequence: CASSSSGGALDTQYF. The CDR3 nucleotides read TGTGCCAGCAGTTCTAGCGGGGGGGCCTTGGATACGCAGTATTTT.

The chain employs TRBV7-9 and TRBJ1-2, with no clear D. CDR1 and CDR2 from the germline V gene are SEHNR and FQNEAQ (reference sequence). The CDR3 is 15 amino acids. Deletions cut 3 bases from V and 0 bases from J, with 11 bases between. The CDR3 nucleotides are TGTGCCAGCAGCTTCGGACCCACCGCTAACTATGGCTACACCTTC. It encodes CASSFGPTANYGYTF.

This rearrangement joins TRBV18 to TRBJ1-5; TRBD1 might be the D (6 bases). This CDR3 is 13 amino acids long. From germline, CDR1 is KGHSH and CDR2 LQKENI. Deletions cut 7 bases from V and 4 bases from J, with 11 bases between. The chain's CDR3 is CASLPDRNQPQHF. The CDR3 DNA reads as TGTGCCAGCTTACCGGACAGAAATCAGCCCCAGCATTTT.

This clonotype has just a few counts. The J gene is TRBJ2-2, the V gene TRBV7-9; D is perhaps TRBD2 (6 bases). This CDR3 region has 16 residues. V was shortened by 3 bases and J by 1 base, with 12 bases between the two germline ends. Looked up from germline, CDR1 is SEHNR and CDR2 is FQNEAQ (reference sequence). Written as DNA, the CDR3 is TGTGCCAGCAGCTTGGCGCGGGGCCTGAACACCGGGGAGCTGTTTTTT. This encodes CASSLARGLNTGELFF.

The chain recombines TRBV14 with TRBJ2-3; 8 nucleotides line up with TRBD1. Germline trimming cut 4 bases from V and 5 bases from J; bases unmatched to any gene: 2. The CDR3 totals 13 residues. Per germline, CDR1 SGHDN and CDR2 FVKESK. As DNA, the CDR3 is TGTGCCAGCAGCCGGGACAGGTTAGATACGCAGTATTTT. Residues: CASSRDRLDTQYF.

This clonotype was counted only a few times. V usage is TRBV12-3 or TRBV12-4 and J usage is TRBJ2-5, with 13 bases matching TRBD2. The V segment lost 5 bases and the J segment 5 bases; nucleotides outside the gene matches: 8. The CDR3 covers 16 residues. This CDR3 reads CASSAPGLAGVETQYF. The CDR3 region has the DNA TGTGCCAGCAGTGCCCCCGGACTAGCGGGGGTGGAGACCCAGTACTTC.

This clonotype was recorded a few times. The rearrangement uses TRBV18 and TRBJ2-1; 8 nucleotides match TRBD1. The germline CDR1 and CDR2 sequences are KGHSH and LQKENI. Trimming cost V 2 bases and J 1 base; bases outside gene matches: 4. There are 16 residues in the CDR3. The CDR3, as DNA: TGTGCCAGCTCACCATCCCGGGACAGGTCCTACAATGAGCAGTTCTTC. Its translation: CASSPSRDRSYNEQFF.

The rearrangement joins TRBV20-1 to TRBJ2-7, with D unresolved. The germline CDR1 and CDR2 sequences are DFQATT and SNEGSKA (reference sequence). This CDR3 region has 10 residues. V lost 6 bases to trimming and J lost 3 bases, with 6 bases between them. The CDR3 here is CSAPGYEQYV. The CDR3 DNA is TGCAGTGCCCCGGGCTACGAGCAGTACGTC.

This clonotype was detected only a few times. This rearrangement joins TRBV20-1 to TRBJ1-3; 7 bases are shared with TRBD1. The V gene end was trimmed by 6 bases and the J gene end by 6 bases; junction bases not matched to a gene: 11. Germline CDR1 is DFQATT and CDR2 is SNEGSKA (reference sequence). The CDR3 covers 14 residues. The CDR3 protein is CSAQSRGPANTIYF. CDR3 DNA: TGCAGTGCCCAATCGAGGGGGCCGGCAAACACCATATATTTT.

This clonotype has just a few counts. The rearrangement joins TRBV11-1 to TRBJ2-6, with D perhaps TRBD2 (6 bases). This CDR3 region has 18 residues. From germline, CDR1 is SGHAT and CDR2 FQDESV (reference sequence). V was trimmed by 4 bases and J by 0 bases, leaving 16 bases between them. CDR3 residues: CASSSAPGLSSGANVLTF. In nucleotides, the CDR3 is TGTGCCAGCAGCTCCGCCCCGGGACTGAGCTCTGGGGCCAACGTCCTGACTTTC.

This clonotype has just a few counts. The V and J genes are TRBV7-2 and TRBJ1-1; D possibly corresponds to TRBD1 (6 bases). The germline CDR1 and CDR2 sequences are SGHTA and FQGNSA. The CDR3 is 13 residues long. V was trimmed by 8 bases and J by 4 bases, leaving 14 bases between them. CDR3 in DNA: TGTGCCAGCTCACAGGGTGAATTCACTGAAGCTTTCTTT. Translated: CASSQGEFTEAFF. The variable domain in full, completed from reference TRBV7-2 and TRBJ1-1, reads GAGVSQSPSNKVTEKGKDVELRCDPISGHTALYWYRQSLGQGLEFLIYFQGNSAPDKSGLPSDRFSAERTGGSVSTLTIQRTQQEDSAVYLCASSQGEFTEAFFGQGTRLTVV.

The chain couples TRBV2 to TRBJ2-5; perhaps D is TRBD1 or TRBD2 (5 bases each). V was cut by 2 bases and J by 13 bases, with 14 bases left in between. CDR3 length: 12 residues. From germline, CDR1 is SNHLY and CDR2 FYNNEI. CDR3: CASSEPGPRRYF. CDR3 coding DNA: TGTGCCAGCAGTGAACCGGGACCCCGGCGGTACTTC.

Concerning this clonotype itself: An end of the junction does not agree with germline; a read error may underlie this. CDR3 coding DNA: TGTGCCAGCAGCTTGTGGCGGGGGACGGTGAACTTT. Translation: CASSLWRGTVNF. This chain uses TRBV5-6 with TRBJ1-1; the D gene is possibly TRBD1 (5 bases). Germline assignment: CDR1 SGHDT and CDR2 YYEEEE. CDR3 length: 12 residues.

This chain joins TRBV30 and TRBJ2-7, with a tentative D call TRBD1 (5 bases). The V end was cut by 3 bases, the J end by 0 bases, with 21 bases between. The V gene's germline CDR1 is GTSNPN and CDR2 SVGIG (reference sequence). The CDR3 extends over 17 amino acids. The CDR3 coding sequence is TGTGCCTGGAGGCCCCATCTTCGACAGAGGAGCTCCTACGAGCAGTACTTC. Amino acid sequence: CAWRPHLRQRSSYEQYF.

This sequence joins TRBV18 and TRBJ1-2; no reliable D call. Trimming left V 3 bases short and J 0 bases short, with 11 bases between. The CDR3 runs to 15 residues. CDR1 is KGHSH and CDR2 is LQKENI in the germline V gene. The DNA for the CDR3 is TGTGCCAGCTCACCGTCAGACACAGCTAACTATGGCTACACCTTC. It is translated as CASSPSDTANYGYTF.

This clonotype was observed a few times. The gene calls are TRBV5-1 and TRBJ1-4, with 11 bases fitting TRBD1. The germline V gene encodes CDR1 SGHRS and CDR2 YFSETQ. V gave up 0 bases and J gave up 7 bases; unmatched junction bases: 5. The CDR3 is 16 amino acids. The CDR3 nucleotides are TGCGCCAGCAGCTTGGGGACAGGGGGCAGGAGTGAAAAACTGTTTTTT. Residues: CASSLGTGGRSEKLFF. Full variable domain (rest looked up from reference TRBV5-1 and TRBJ1-4): KAGVTQTPRYLIKTRGQQVTLSCSPISGHRSVSWYQQTPGQGLQFLFEYFSETQRNKGNFPGRFSGRQFSNSRSEMNVSTLELGDSALYLCASSLGTGGRSEKLFFGSGTQLSVL.

In its sample, this clonotype was seen a few times. The chain is built from TRBV6-5 and TRBJ2-2; the D gene is possibly TRBD1 (6 bases). The CDR3 is 16 residues long. Germline V gene sequence: CDR1 MNHEY, CDR2 SVGAGI. The V gene lost 0 bases and the J gene lost 4 bases, with 12 bases spanning the gap. CDR3 in amino acids: CASSYSLPGVTGELFF. CDR3 DNA: TGTGCCAGCAGTTACTCGCTTCCAGGGGTCACCGGGGAGCTGTTTTTT.